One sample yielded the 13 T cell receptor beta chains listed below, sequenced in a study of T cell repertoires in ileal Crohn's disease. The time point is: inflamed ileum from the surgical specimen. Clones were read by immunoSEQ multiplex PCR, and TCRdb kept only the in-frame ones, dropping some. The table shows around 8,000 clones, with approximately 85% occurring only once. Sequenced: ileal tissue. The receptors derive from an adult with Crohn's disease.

The CDR3 DNA sequence: TGTGCCAGCAGCTTAAGAGGGGTCGGGGCCAACGTCCTGACTTTC. It codes for CASSLRGVGANVLTF. The chain joins TRBV13 to TRBJ2-6; either TRBD1 or TRBD2 may fit D (5 bases each). The CDR3 has 15 residues. Trimming took off 2 bases at V and 4 bases at J, with 9 bases between the two ends. Germline assignment: CDR1 PRHDT and CDR2 FYEKMQ (reference sequence). The full variable domain, its missing parts supplied by reference TRBV13 and TRBJ2-6, is AAGVIQSPRHLIKEKRETATLKCYPIPRHDTVYWYQQGPGQDPQFLISFYEKMQSDKGSIPDRFSAQQFSDYHSELNMSSLELGDSALYFCASSLRGVGANVLTFGAGSRLTVL.

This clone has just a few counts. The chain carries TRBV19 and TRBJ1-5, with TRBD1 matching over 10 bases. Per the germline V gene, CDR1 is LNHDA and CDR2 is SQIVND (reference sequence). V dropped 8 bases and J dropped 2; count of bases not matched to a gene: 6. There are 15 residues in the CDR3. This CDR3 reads CASLTGGPGNQPQHF. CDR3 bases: TGTGCCAGTCTGACAGGGGGCCCGGGCAATCAGCCCCAGCATTTT.

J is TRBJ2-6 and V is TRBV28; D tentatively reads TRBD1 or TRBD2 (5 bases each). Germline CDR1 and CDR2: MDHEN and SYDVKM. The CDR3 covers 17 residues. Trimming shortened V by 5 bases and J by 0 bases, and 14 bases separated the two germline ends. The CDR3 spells CASSPGTAGSGANVLTF. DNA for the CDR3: TGTGCCAGCAGTCCAGGGACGGCCGGCTCTGGGGCCAACGTCCTGACTTTC. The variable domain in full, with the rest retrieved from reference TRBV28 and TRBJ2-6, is DVKVTQSSRYLVKRTGEKVFLECVQDMDHENMFWYRQDPGLGLRLIYFSYDVKMKEKGDIPEGYSVSREKKERFSLILESASTNQTSMYLCASSPGTAGSGANVLTFGAGSRLTVL.

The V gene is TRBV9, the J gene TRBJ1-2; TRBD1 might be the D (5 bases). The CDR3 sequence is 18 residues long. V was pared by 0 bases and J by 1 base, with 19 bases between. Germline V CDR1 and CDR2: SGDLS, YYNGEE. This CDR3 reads CASSVGIMGQGGNYGYTF. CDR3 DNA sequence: TGTGCCAGCAGCGTAGGAATTATGGGGCAAGGAGGTAACTATGGCTACACCTTC.

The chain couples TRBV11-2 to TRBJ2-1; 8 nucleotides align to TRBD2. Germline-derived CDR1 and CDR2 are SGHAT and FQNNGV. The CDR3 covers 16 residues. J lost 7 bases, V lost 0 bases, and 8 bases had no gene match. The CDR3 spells CASSLDRGGGFNEQFF. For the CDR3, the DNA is TGTGCCAGCAGCTTAGATCGAGGCGGGGGGTTTAATGAGCAGTTCTTC.

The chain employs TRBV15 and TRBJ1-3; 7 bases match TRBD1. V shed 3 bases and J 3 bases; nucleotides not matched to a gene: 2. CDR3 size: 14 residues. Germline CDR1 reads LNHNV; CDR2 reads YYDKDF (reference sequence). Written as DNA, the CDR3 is TGTGCCACCAGCAGGGCAGGGGGTGGAAACACCATATATTTT. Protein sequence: CATSRAGGGNTIYF.

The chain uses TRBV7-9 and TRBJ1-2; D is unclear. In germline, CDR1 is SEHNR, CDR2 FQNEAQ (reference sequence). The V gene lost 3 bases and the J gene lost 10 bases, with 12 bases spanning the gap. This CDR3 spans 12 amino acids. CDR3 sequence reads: CASSFSRQDYTF. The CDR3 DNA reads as TGTGCCAGCAGCTTCAGCAGGCAAGACTACACCTTC.

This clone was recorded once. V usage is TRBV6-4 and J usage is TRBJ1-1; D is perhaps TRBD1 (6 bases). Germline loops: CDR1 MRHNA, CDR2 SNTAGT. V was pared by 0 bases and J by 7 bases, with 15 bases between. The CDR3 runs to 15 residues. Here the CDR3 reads CASSDSYRAPNEAFF. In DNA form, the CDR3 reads TGTGCCAGCAGTGACTCATACAGGGCCCCCAATGAAGCTTTCTTT.

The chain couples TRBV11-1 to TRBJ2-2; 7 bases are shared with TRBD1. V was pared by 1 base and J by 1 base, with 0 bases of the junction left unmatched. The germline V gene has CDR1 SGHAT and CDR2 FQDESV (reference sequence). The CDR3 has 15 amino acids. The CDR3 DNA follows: TGTGCCAGCAGCTTAGGGACAGGGAACACCGGGGAGCTGTTTTTT. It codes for CASSLGTGNTGELFF.

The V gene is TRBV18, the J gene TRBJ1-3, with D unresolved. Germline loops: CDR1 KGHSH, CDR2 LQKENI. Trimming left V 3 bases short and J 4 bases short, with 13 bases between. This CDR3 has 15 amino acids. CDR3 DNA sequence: TGTGCCAGCTCACCTTCCGTGGGATGGGGAAACACCATATATTTT. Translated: CASSPSVGWGNTIYF.

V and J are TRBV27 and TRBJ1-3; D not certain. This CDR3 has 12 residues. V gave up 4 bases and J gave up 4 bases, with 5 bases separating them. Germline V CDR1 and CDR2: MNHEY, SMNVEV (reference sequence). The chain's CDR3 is CASSSGGNTIYF. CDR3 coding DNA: TGTGCCAGCAGTTCGGGCGGAAACACCATATATTTT.

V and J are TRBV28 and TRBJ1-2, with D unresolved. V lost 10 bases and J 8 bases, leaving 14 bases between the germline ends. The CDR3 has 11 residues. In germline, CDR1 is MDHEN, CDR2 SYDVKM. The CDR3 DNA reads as TGTGCCATCCTAGTCGTTCACGGCTACACCTTC. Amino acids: CAILVVHGYTF.

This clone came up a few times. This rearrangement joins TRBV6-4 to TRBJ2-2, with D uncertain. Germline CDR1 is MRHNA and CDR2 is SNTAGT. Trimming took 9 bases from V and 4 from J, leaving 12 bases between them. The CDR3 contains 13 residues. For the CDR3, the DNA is TGTGCCAGTAAACCAAGTGGCACCGGGGAGCTGTTTTTT. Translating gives CASKPSGTGELFF.